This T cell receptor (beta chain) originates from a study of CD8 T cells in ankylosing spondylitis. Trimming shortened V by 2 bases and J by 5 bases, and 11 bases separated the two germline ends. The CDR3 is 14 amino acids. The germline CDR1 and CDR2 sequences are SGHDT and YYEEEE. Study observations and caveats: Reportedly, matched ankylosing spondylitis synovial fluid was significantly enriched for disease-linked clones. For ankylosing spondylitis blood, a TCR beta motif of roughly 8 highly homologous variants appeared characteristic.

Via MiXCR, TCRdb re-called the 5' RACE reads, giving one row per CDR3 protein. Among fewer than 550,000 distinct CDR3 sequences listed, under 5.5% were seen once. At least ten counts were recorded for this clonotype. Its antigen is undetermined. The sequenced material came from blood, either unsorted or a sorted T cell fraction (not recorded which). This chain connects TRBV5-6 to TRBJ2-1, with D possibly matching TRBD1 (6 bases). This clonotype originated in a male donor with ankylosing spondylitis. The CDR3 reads CASSFGSGDNEQFF. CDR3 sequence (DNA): TGTGCCAGCAGCTTCGGGTCAGGGGACAATGAGCAGTTCTTC.